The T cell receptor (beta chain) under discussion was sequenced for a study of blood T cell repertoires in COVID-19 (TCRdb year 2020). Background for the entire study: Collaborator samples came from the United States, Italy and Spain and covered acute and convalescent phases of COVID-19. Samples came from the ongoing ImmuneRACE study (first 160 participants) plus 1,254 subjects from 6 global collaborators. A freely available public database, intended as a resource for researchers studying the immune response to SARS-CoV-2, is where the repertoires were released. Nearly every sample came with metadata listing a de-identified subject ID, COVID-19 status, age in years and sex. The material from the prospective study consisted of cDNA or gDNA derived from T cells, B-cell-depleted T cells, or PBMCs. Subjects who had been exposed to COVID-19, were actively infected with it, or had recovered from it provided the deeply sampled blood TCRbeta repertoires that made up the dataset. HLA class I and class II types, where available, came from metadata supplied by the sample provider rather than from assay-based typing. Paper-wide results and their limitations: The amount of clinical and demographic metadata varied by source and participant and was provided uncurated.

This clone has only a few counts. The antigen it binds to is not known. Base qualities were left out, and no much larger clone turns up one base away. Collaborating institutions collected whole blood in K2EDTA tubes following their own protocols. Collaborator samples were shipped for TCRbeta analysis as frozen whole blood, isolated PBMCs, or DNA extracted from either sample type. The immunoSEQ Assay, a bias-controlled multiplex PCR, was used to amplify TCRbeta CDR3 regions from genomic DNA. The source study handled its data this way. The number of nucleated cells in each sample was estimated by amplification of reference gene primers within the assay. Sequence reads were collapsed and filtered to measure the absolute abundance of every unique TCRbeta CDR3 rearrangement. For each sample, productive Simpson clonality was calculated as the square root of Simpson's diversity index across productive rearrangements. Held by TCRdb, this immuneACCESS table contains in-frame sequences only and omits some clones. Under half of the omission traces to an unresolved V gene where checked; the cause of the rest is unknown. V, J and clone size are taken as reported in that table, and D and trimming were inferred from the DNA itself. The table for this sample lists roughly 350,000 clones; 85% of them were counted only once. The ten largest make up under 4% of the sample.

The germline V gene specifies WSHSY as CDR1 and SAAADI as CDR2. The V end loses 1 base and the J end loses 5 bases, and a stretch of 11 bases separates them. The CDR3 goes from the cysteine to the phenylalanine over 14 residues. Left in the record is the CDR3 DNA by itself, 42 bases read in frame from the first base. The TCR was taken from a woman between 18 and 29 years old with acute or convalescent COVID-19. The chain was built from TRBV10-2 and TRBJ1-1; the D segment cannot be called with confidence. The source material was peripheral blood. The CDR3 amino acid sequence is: CASSEFGVETEAFF. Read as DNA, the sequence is TGCGCCAGCAGTGAGTTCGGGGTGGAGACTGAAGCTTTCTTT.